The sequence of this TCR beta chain was determined in a study of OX40 agonist ivuxolimab in advanced cancers. Study context: Under the entry rules, prior anti-PD-1, anti-PD-L1 or anti-CTLA-4 therapy was allowed, and more than 35% had some. Three patients responded partially, comprising one with hepatocellular carcinoma and two with cutaneous melanoma.

Study-level points and caveats: CD8+ T cells showed, on average, more clonal expansion than CD4+ cells.

The sampling schedule covered blood at baseline, cycle 4 day 1, and cycle 7 day 1. Remarks on this clone: The antigen is undetermined.

Assay: immunoSEQ multiplex PCR; the TCRdb copy retains only in-frame clones and omits some. Among roughly 100,000 clones listed, approximately 95% were seen once. The germline gives CDR1 LNHDA, CDR2 SQIVND (reference sequence). CDR3 length: 14 residues. V was shortened by 1 base and J by 4 bases, with 11 bases between the two germline ends. Here the sequenced sample was CD4+ or CD8+ T cells sorted from blood, taken in a trial of the OX40 agonist ivuxolimab. The TCR sequence derives from an adult with an advanced solid tumor such as melanoma, head and neck, liver or kidney cancer. The chain recombines TRBV19 with TRBJ2-7, with D possibly called TRBD1 or TRBD2 (6 bases each). CDR3 amino acids: CASSIAGGSYEQYF. In nucleotides, the CDR3 is TGTGCCAGTAGTATAGCCGGGGGCTCTTACGAGCAGTACTTC.